This T cell receptor (beta chain) was profiled in a study of T cell responses to AZD1222 COVID-19 vaccine (TCRdb year 2021). Study-level background: AZD1222 recipients whose second dose came at about 4 weeks and those whose second dose came at about 12 weeks were combined into one group, since spike-specific TCR depth and breadth did not differ between the two schedules. TCR sequencing covered fewer than 250 trial participants: nearly 210 given two doses of AZD1222 and around 26 given two doses of MenACWY control vaccine. Enrollment into the trials was organized by age into subgroups of 18-55, 56-69 and 70-plus years, and those subgroups contained roughly 150, 30 and 60 TCR-sequenced participants, respectively.

V loses 3 bases of germline sequence and J loses 0 bases, and the interval between the two ends is 6 bases. From the cysteine through the phenylalanine, the CDR3 covers 14 amino acids. Here the CDR3 DNA is all that survives: 42 bases in frame from base 1. According to the germline V gene (reference sequence), CDR1 reads LNHDA and CDR2 reads SQIVND. Notes on this clone: Its antigen is still unknown. Base qualities are not at hand, and no much larger clone is one base apart.

The time point label, as the study defines it: baseline before first vaccination. The vaccinee samples were drawn from two UK trials, COV001 and COV002, one of which was a single-blind randomized controlled phase 2/3 trial testing AZD1222 (ChAdOx1 nCoV-19) in healthy adults. For TCRbeta chain sequencing, PBMC samples from trial participants were taken at day 0 and at day 28 after the second dose. The CDR3 regions of human TCRbeta chains were subjected to immunosequencing. Per the authors' processing: TCRs in the repertoires were matched against a reference library of SARS-CoV-2-specific TCRs that had been generated with the MIRA antigen-specificity platform. Breadth meant the fraction of unique TCRs that were SARS-CoV-2-associated, whereas depth meant the fraction of total T cells that were SARS-CoV-2-associated. Each spike-specific TCR was assigned to its reactive spike region and to a CD4 or CD8 class using the MIRA data. Log10-transformed breadth and depth values were compared by one-way ANOVA with Sidak's multiple comparisons tests. This is the immuneACCESS table as TCRdb keeps it, with only in-frame sequences that have V and J called. A part of the clones is gone; compared with another copy, unresolved V genes explain less than half, and the rest is unexplained. That table furnishes V, J and clone size, whereas the DNA furnished D and trimming. The sample table records about 150,000 clones; around 90% of these occur just once. Of the sample, under 2.5% falls within the top ten clones.

What the research found in general, with its limitations: Conclusions about previously exposed vaccinees were limited because only 6 or 7 AZD1222 recipients were SARS-CoV-2 seropositive at baseline. Participants were mostly white British and included more females than males, and it was suggested by the authors that clonal diversity may have been underestimated. A significant rise in spike-specific TCR breadth and depth was observed after two AZD1222 doses relative to day 0 and relative to MenACWY recipients. Vaccine-associated CD4 TCRs spanned the whole spike protein, with dominant responses in regions 160-218 and 743-854. Nearly half of unique spike-specific TCRs reportedly recognized epitopes outside regions mutated in the B.1.351 and B.1.1.7 variants. No day 14 peak-response samples were available, so repertoires were characterized only after the peak T cell response. The 56-69-year group was small, and its depth increase did not reach significance, likely because of low power.

The receptor was derived from an adult in good health. This material consisted of peripheral blood, taken on day 0 of AZD1222 vaccination. The chain is encoded by TRBV19 joined to TRBJ1-5; the D gene cannot be named for sure. The CDR3 region: CASSIRYSNQPQHF. The nucleotides are TGTGCCAGTAGTATCAGGTATAGCAATCAGCCCCAGCATTTT.